The 15 T cell receptor beta chains reported below all come from one sample, sequenced in a study of blood T cells in healthy people across ages. A J-beta primer mix and a sample-barcoded 5' primer were used in a second PCR of about 6 to 12 cycles. One entry per CDR3 protein results from TCRdb running MiXCR on the 5' RACE reads. The sample yields roughly 800,000 distinct CDR3 sequences, roughly 25% seen once. The same data also went into a second study, on T cells of mothers and their children.

Sequences were obtained from blood. These receptors were collected from a boy aged 5-17 years in good health.

The rearrangement joins TRBV7-2 to TRBJ2-2; 9 positions agree with TRBD1. The trim removed 6 bases at V and 1 base at J, leaving 6 bases unmatched. The CDR3 has 16 residues. CDR1 is SGHTA and CDR2 is FQGNSA in the germline V gene. In DNA, the CDR3 is TGTGCCAGCAGATTCCCGGGACAGGGGAACACCGGGGAGCTGTTTTTT. It translates to CASRFPGQGNTGELFF.

This chain links TRBV3-1 with TRBJ1-4; possibly TRBD1 for D (5 bases). CDR3 length: 17 residues. Germline-derived CDR1 and CDR2 are LGHDT and YNNKEL (reference sequence). V was trimmed by 6 bases and J by 0 bases, leaving 17 bases between them. This CDR3 is CASRRGPRFATNEKLFF. Here the CDR3 DNA reads TGTGCCAGCAGGAGGGGACCCCGTTTTGCAACTAATGAAAAACTGTTTTTT. Variable domain in full (rest from reference TRBV3-1 and TRBJ1-4): DTAVSQTPKYLVTQMGNDKSIKCEQNLGHDTMYWYKQDSKKFLKIMFSYNNKELIINETVPNRFSPKSPDKAHLNLHINSLELGDSAVYFCASRRGPRFATNEKLFFGSGTQLSVL.

This clonotype has a handful of counts. The J gene is TRBJ2-2, the V gene TRBV7-2, with D perhaps matching TRBD1 or TRBD2 (5 bases each). Germline V lookup: CDR1 SGHTA, CDR2 FQGNSA. The V end was cut by 3 bases, the J end by 4 bases, with 15 bases between. The CDR3 extends over 16 amino acids. CDR3 residues: CASSFTGTTGTGELFF. The CDR3 coding sequence is TGTGCCAGCAGCTTTACGGGGACCACGGGCACCGGGGAGCTGTTTTTT.

This chain links TRBV20-1 with TRBJ2-1; 11 nucleotides agree with TRBD1. V lost 3 bases and J lost 2; bases outside the gene matches: 6. The CDR3 has 16 residues. The V gene's germline CDR1 is DFQATT and CDR2 SNEGSKA (reference sequence). CDR3 bases: TGCAGTGCTAGCCCCTTGGGACAGGGGGCCTACAATGAGCAGTTCTTC. Residues: CSASPLGQGAYNEQFF.

The rearrangement joins TRBV12-3 or TRBV12-4 to TRBJ2-1; possibly TRBD2 for D (6 bases). CDR3 length equals 14 residues. Trimming took off 3 bases at V and 5 bases at J, with 11 bases between the two ends. The CDR3 loop reads CASSFSGPDNEQFF. CDR3 coding DNA: TGTGCCAGCAGTTTTAGCGGCCCCGACAATGAGCAGTTCTTC.

This clonotype has more than one count but fewer than ten. The chain joins TRBV11-2 to TRBJ2-5, with 12 positions matching TRBD2. Trimming cost V 5 bases and J 5 bases; bases outside gene matches: 12. Per germline, CDR1 SGHAT and CDR2 FQNNGV. The CDR3 extends over 17 amino acids. CDR3 nucleotide sequence: TGTGCCAGCAGCCCCGCTTACCCTAGCGGGGGGGCTGAGACCCAGTACTTC. Amino acid sequence: CASSPAYPSGGAETQYF.

This sequence joins TRBV7-2 and TRBJ1-3; TRBD1 is a possible D gene (5 bases). Trimming cost V 4 bases and J 0 bases, with 10 bases left between them. The germline gives CDR1 SGHTA, CDR2 FQGNSA. The CDR3 has 15 amino acids. For the CDR3, the DNA is TGTGCCAGCAGCTCCGGGACCCTCTCTGGAAACACCATATATTTT. This encodes CASSSGTLSGNTIYF.

V and J are TRBV7-9 and TRBJ1-1; TRBD1 matches at 7 bases. The V segment lost 1 base and the J segment 2 bases; nucleotides outside the gene matches: 4. Germline loops: CDR1 SEHNR, CDR2 FQNEAQ (reference sequence). This CDR3 region has 15 residues. The CDR3 DNA is TGTGCCAGCAGCTTAGACAGGGGCTCTAACACTGAAGCTTTCTTT. It translates to CASSLDRGSNTEAFF.

In this sample, this clonotype turned up a few times. This chain uses TRBV27 with TRBJ2-3; 7 bases align to TRBD2. V trimming: 3 bases; J trimming: 1 base; junction bases outside the gene matches: 4. The CDR3 extends over 15 amino acids. Germline V gene lookup returns CDR1 MNHEY and CDR2 SMNVEV (reference sequence). The CDR3 loop is CASSFHTSGTDTQYF. Written as DNA, the CDR3 is TGTGCCAGCAGTTTCCATACTAGCGGCACAGATACGCAGTATTTT.

The gene calls are TRBV7-3 and TRBJ2-1; TRBD2 is a possible D gene (6 bases). The CDR3 is 17 residues long. From germline, CDR1 is SGHTA and CDR2 FQGTGA. The V end was cut by 1 base, the J end by 8 bases, with 21 bases between. The DNA of the CDR3 is TGTGCCAGCAGCTTAATGGGGCGGGATGCCCCTCGGGATGAGCAGTTCTTC. Protein sequence: CASSLMGRDAPRDEQFF.

The chain has TRBV10-3 and TRBJ2-3; D is perhaps TRBD1 or TRBD2 (7 bases each). Looked up from germline, CDR1 is ENHRY and CDR2 is SYGVKD. This CDR3 has 18 residues. V lost 0 bases and J lost 3, with 19 bases in between. The CDR3 coding sequence is TGTGCCATCAGTGAGTCGGGCCCCGCCAGGGGGGGAACAGATACGCAGTATTTT. Encoded protein: CAISESGPARGGTDTQYF.

A few counts support this clonotype. V is TRBV7-9 and J is TRBJ2-5; 8 bases map to TRBD1. TRBJ2-7 matches the DNA end more closely, so the J call is doubtful. Germline values: CDR1 SEHNR, CDR2 FQNEAQ (reference sequence). The CDR3 covers 15 residues. CDR3 sequence (DNA): TGTGCCAGCAGCTCATGGACAGGGTTTTCCTACGAGCAGTACTTC. Translated, it gives CASSSWTGFSYEQYF.

The rearrangement uses TRBV28 and TRBJ2-7; 12 bases are a match to TRBD1. The germline V gene has CDR1 MDHEN and CDR2 SYDVKM. V lost 8 bases and J lost 7; bases outside the gene matches: 12. The CDR3 is 15 residues long. The CDR3 DNA reads as TGTGCCAGCGCCTCCAGGGACAGGGGGCGTCGGGAGCAGTACTTC. Its translation: CASASRDRGRREQYF.

This clonotype came up a few times. This chain joins TRBV27 and TRBJ2-5, with TRBD2 matching 15 bases. Germline values: CDR1 MNHEY, CDR2 SMNVEV (reference sequence). V gave up 5 bases and J gave up 5 bases; unmatched junction bases: 6. The CDR3 length is 16 residues. CDR3: CASSGWTSGRGETQYF. CDR3 nucleotides: TGTGCCAGCAGTGGCTGGACTAGCGGGAGGGGGGAGACCCAGTACTTC.

This clonotype was seen a few times. V is TRBV4-1 and J is TRBJ2-5; D remains unclear. Matching the DNA end better, TRBJ2-7 makes the J call doubtful. Germline assignment: CDR1 MGHRA and CDR2 YSYEKL. The CDR3 runs 15 residues. DNA for the CDR3: TGCGCCAGCAGCCAAGGTTTTAACGGCCCCTACGAGCAGTACTTC. Translation gives CASSQGFNGPYEQYF.